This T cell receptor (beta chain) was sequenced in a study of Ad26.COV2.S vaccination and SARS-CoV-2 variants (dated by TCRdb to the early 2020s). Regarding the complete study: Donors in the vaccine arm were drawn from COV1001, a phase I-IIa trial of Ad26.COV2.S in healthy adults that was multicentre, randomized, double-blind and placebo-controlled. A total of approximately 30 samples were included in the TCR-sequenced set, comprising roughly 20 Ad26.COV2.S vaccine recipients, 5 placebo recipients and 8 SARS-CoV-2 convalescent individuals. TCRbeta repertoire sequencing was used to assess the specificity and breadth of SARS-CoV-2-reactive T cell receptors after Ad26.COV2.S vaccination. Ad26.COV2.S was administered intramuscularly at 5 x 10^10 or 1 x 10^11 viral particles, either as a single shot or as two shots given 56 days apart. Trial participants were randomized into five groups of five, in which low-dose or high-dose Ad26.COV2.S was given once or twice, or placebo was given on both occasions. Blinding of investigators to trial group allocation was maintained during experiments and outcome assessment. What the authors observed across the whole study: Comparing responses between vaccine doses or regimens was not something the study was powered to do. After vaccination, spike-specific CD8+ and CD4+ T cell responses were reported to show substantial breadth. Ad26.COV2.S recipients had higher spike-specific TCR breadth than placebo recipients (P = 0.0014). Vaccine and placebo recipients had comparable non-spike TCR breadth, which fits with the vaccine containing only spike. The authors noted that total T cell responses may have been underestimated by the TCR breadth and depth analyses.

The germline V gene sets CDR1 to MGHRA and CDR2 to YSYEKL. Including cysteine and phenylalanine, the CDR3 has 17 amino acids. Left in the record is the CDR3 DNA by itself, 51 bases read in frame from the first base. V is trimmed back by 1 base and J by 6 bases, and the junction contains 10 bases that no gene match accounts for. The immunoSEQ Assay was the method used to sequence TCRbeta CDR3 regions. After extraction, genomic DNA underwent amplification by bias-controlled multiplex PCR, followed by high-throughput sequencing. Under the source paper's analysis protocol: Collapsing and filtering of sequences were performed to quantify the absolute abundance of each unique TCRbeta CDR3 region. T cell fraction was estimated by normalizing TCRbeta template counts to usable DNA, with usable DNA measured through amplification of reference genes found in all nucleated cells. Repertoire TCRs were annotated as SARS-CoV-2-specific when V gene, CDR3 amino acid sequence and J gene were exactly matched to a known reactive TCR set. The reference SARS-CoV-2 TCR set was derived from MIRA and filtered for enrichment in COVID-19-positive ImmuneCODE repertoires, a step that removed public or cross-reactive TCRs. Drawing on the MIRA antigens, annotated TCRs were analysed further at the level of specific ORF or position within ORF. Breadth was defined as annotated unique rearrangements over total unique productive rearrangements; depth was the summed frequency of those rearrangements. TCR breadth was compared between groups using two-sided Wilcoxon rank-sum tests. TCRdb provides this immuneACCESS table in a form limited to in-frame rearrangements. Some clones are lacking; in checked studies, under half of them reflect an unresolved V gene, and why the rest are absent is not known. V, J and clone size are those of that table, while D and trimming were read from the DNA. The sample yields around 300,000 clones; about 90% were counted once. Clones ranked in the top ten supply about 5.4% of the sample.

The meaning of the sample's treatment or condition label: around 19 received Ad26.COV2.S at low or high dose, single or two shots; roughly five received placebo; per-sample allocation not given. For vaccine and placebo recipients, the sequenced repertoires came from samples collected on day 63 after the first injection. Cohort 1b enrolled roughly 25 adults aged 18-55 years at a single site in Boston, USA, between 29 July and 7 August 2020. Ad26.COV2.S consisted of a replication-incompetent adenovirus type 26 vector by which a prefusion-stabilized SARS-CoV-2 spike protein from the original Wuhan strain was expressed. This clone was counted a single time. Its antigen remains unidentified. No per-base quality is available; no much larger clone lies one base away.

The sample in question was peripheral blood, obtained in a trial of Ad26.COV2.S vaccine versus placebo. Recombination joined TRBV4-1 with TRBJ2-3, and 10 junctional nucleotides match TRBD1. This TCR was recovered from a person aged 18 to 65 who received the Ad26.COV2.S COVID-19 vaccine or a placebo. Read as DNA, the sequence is TGCGCCAGCAGCCAAGCTTCGGGACAGGGGAAGTCGGATACGCAGTATTTT. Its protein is CASSQASGQGKSDTQYF.